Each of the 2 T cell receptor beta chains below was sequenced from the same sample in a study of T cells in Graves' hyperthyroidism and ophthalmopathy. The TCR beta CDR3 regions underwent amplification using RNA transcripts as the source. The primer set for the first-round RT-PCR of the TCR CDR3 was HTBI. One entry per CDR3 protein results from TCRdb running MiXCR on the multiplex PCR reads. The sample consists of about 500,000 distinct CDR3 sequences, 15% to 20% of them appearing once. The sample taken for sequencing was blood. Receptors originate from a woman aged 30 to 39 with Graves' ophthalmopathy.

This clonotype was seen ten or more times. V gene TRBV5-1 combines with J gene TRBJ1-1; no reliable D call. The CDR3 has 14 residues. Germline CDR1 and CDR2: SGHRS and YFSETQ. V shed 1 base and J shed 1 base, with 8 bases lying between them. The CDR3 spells CASSLNSANTEAFF. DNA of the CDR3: TGCGCCAGCAGCTTGAATTCGGCGAACACTGAAGCTTTCTTT.

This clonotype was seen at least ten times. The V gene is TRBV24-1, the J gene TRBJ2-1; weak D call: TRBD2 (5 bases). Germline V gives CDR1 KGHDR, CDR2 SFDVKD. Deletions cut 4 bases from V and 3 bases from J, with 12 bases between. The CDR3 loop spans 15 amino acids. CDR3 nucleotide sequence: TGTGCCACCAGTGACGAGAGCGGACTCTACAATGAGCAGTTCTTC. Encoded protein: CATSDESGLYNEQFF.